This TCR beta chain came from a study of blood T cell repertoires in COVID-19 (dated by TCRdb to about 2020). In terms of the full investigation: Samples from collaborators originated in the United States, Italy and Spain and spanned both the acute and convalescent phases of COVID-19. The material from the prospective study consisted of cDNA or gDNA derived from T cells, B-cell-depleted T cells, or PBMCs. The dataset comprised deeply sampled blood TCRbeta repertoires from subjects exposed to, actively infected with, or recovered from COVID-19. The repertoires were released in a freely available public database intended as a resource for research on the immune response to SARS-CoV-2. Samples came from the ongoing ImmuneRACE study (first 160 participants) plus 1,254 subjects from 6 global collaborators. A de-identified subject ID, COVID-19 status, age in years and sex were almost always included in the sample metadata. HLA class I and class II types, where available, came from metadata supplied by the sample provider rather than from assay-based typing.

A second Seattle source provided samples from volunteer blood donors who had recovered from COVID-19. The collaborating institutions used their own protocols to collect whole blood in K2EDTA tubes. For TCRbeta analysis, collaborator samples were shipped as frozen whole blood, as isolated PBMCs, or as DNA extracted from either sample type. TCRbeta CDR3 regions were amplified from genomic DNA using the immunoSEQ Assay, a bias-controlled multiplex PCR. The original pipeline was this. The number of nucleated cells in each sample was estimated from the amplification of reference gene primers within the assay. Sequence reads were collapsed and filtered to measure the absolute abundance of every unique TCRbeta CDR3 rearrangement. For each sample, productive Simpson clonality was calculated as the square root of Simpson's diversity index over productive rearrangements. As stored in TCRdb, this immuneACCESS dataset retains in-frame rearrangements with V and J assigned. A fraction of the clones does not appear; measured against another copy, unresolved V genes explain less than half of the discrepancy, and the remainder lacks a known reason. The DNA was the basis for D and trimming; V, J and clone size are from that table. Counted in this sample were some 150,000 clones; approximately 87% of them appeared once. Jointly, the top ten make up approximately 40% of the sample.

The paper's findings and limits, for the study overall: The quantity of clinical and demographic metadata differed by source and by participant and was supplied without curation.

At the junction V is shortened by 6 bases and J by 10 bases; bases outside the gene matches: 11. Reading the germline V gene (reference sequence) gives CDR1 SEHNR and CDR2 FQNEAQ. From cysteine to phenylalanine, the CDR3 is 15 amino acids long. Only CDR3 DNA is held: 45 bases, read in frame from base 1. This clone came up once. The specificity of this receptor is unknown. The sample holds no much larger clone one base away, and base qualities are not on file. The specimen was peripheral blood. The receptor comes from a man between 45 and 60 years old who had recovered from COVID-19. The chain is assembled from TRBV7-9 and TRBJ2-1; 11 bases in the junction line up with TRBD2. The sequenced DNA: TGTGCCAGCAGTAGTATAGCGGGGGGGAGCCAGGAGCAGTTCTTC. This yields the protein CASSSIAGGSQEQFF.